Listed here are 27 T cell receptor beta chains from one sample, sequenced in a study of Ad26.COV2.S vaccination and SARS-CoV-2 variants. The treatment was: roughly 20 received Ad26.COV2.S at low or high dose, single or two shots; 5 received placebo; per-sample allocation not given. Samples analyzed were those drawn on day 63 after the first vaccine or placebo injection. TCRdb's copy holds only in-frame clones and misses some; the assay was immunoSEQ multiplex PCR. Of approximately 350,000 clones in the sample, under 90% were seen once. The sample consisted of peripheral blood, taken in a trial of Ad26.COV2.S vaccine versus placebo. The receptor source for this set is a person aged 18 to 65 who received the Ad26.COV2.S COVID-19 vaccine or a placebo.

The chain combines TRBV18 with TRBJ1-4, with D hard to call. Trimming left V 4 bases short and J 12 bases short, with 15 bases between. Germline V gives CDR1 KGHSH, CDR2 LQKENI. CDR3 length equals 13 residues. CDR3 protein: CASSRTEAGELFF. Written as DNA, the CDR3 is TGTGCCAGCTCACGGACGGAGGCCGGGGAACTGTTTTTT.

The chain recombines TRBV7-3 with TRBJ2-1; D unclear. Germline V gene sequence: CDR1 SGHTA, CDR2 FQGTGA. The CDR3 runs 14 residues. Trimming pared 2 bases from V and 9 bases from J, leaving 14 bases between. The CDR3 protein is CASSLLGSDGEQFF. The CDR3 region has the DNA TGTGCCAGCAGCTTACTAGGCAGCGACGGTGAGCAGTTCTTC.

The chain couples TRBV6-4 to TRBJ1-5; D is uncertain. Germline loops: CDR1 MRHNA, CDR2 SNTAGT. With 6 bases removed from V and 3 bases from J, the gap between germline ends came to 9 bases. CDR3 length: 13 residues. This chain's CDR3 is CASSPGSNQPQHF. CDR3 DNA: TGTGCCAGCAGCCCGGGCTCCAATCAGCCCCAGCATTTT.

This chain joins TRBV7-2 and TRBJ2-2; either TRBD1 or TRBD2 may fit D (5 bases each). Germline CDR1 is SGHTA and CDR2 is FQGNSA. The V and J ends lost 5 bases and 11 bases respectively, with 21 bases between them. CDR3 length: 15 amino acids. The CDR3 reads CASSPNAGTARELFF. CDR3 bases: TGTGCCAGCAGCCCCAACGCTGGGACGGCCCGAGAGCTGTTTTTT. The entire variable domain, with the rest obtained from reference TRBV7-2 and TRBJ2-2, is as follows: GAGVSQSPSNKVTEKGKDVELRCDPISGHTALYWYRQSLGQGLEFLIYFQGNSAPDKSGLPSDRFSAERTGGSVSTLTIQRTQQEDSAVYLCASSPNAGTARELFFGEGSRLTVL.

With regard to this clone: The sample contains more than one DNA sequence encoding this CDR3. The rearrangement uses TRBV7-9 and TRBJ1-2; maybe TRBD1 (5 bases). Germline-derived CDR1 and CDR2 are SEHNR and FQNEAQ (reference sequence). Trimming shortened V by 4 bases and J by 4 bases, and 10 bases separated the two germline ends. The CDR3 runs to 13 residues. CDR3: CASSWGESYGYTF. The CDR3 DNA follows: TGTGCCAGCAGCTGGGGCGAAAGCTATGGCTACACCTTC.

Details on this clone: The same CDR3 is also encoded by other DNA sequences in this sample. The CDR3 here is CSVPQGNTEAFF. The CDR3 coding sequence is TGCAGCGTCCCGCAAGGGAACACTGAAGCTTTCTTT. The chain recombines TRBV29-1 with TRBJ1-1, with D unresolved. Germline values: CDR1 SQVTM, CDR2 ANQGSEA. The ends were cut back, 6 bases at V and 1 base at J, with 9 bases in the middle. The CDR3 loop spans 12 amino acids.

The chain couples TRBV4-2 to TRBJ2-5; 7 bases align to TRBD2. CDR3 size: 15 residues. Germline V gives CDR1 LGHNA, CDR2 YNFKEQ. The J segment lost 5 bases and the V segment lost 1 base, leaving 7 bases of the junction unmatched. CDR3 residues: CASSQGAGAGETQYF. Here the CDR3 DNA reads TGTGCCAGCAGCCAAGGGGCGGGAGCCGGGGAGACCCAGTACTTC.

This sequence joins TRBV18 and TRBJ2-1, with TRBD2 as a possible D gene (6 bases). The CDR3 covers 15 residues. Trimming cost V 6 bases and J 9 bases, with 21 bases left between them. Germline CDR1 is KGHSH and CDR2 is LQKENI. DNA for the CDR3: TGTGCCAGCTCCCACCGTAGGCTAGGAGCGGGTGAGCAGTTCTTC. It is translated as CASSHRRLGAGEQFF.

The chain uses TRBV10-1 and TRBJ1-5, with no clear D. From germline, CDR1 is WNHNN and CDR2 SYGVQD (reference sequence). This CDR3 has 10 residues. V gave up 7 bases and J gave up 6 bases, with 4 bases separating them. The CDR3 protein is CASMGQPQHF. In DNA, the CDR3 is TGCGCCAGCATGGGTCAGCCCCAGCATTTT.

The chain employs TRBV7-9 and TRBJ1-1; 7 positions agree with TRBD1. This CDR3 is built from 12 residues. The V gene end was trimmed by 5 bases and the J gene end by 7 bases; junction bases not matched to a gene: 4. Germline assignment: CDR1 SEHNR and CDR2 FQNEAQ (reference sequence). The CDR3 spells CASSRDSNEAFF. The CDR3 DNA sequence: TGTGCCAGCAGCCGGGACAGTAATGAAGCTTTCTTT.

This rearrangement joins TRBV14 to TRBJ1-2; D unresolved. In germline, CDR1 is SGHDN, CDR2 FVKESK. V was pared by 1 base and J by 2 bases, with 11 bases between. The CDR3 extends over 15 amino acids. The CDR3 here is CASSQVRPPNYGYTF. The CDR3 region has the DNA TGTGCCAGCAGCCAAGTACGTCCCCCCAACTATGGCTACACCTTC.

The chain carries TRBV13 and TRBJ2-1; unclear D gene. V shed 1 base and J shed 0 bases, with 1 base lying between them. Germline values: CDR1 PRHDT, CDR2 FYEKMQ (reference sequence). This CDR3 has 13 amino acids. The CDR3 loop reads CASSLDSYNEQFF. DNA of the CDR3: TGTGCCAGCAGCTTAGACTCCTACAATGAGCAGTTCTTC.

This chain links TRBV15 with TRBJ2-7, with TRBD2 identical over 10 bases. CDR1 is LNHNV, CDR2 YYDKDF, per germline (reference sequence). The CDR3 runs to 15 residues. V gave up 0 bases and J gave up 7 bases; unmatched junction bases: 6. Written as DNA, the CDR3 is TGTGCCACCAGCAGAGATGGGACTAGCGAGAGAGAGCAGTACTTC. Amino acid sequence: CATSRDGTSEREQYF.

The gene calls are TRBV11-2 and TRBJ2-5; D tentatively fits TRBD1 or TRBD2 (5 bases each). The CDR3 spans 13 residues. Germline V CDR1 and CDR2: SGHAT, FQNNGV. The V end was cut by 4 bases, the J end by 4 bases, with 10 bases between. CDR3 in amino acids: CASSSAGTETQYF. Written as DNA, the CDR3 is TGTGCCAGCAGCTCCGCCGGGACAGAGACCCAGTACTTC.

The V gene is TRBV6-5, the J gene TRBJ2-7; no clear D. CDR3 length: 14 residues. Trimming shortened V by 0 bases and J by 0 bases, and 6 bases separated the two germline ends. Germline V gene sequence: CDR1 MNHEY, CDR2 SVGAGI. The CDR3 region is CASSYSQSSYEQYF. CDR3 DNA: TGTGCCAGCAGTTACTCGCAGAGCTCCTACGAGCAGTACTTC.

This clone was seen only once. V usage is TRBV2 and J usage is TRBJ2-5, with 8 bases that match TRBD2. The J segment lost 5 bases and the V segment lost 6 bases, leaving 5 bases of the junction unmatched. CDR1 and CDR2 (germline): SNHLY, FYNNEI. This CDR3 is built from 13 residues. The CDR3 region is CASSREGVETQYF. CDR3 in DNA: TGTGCCAGCAGCCGGGAGGGCGTTGAGACCCAGTACTTC.

The chain couples TRBV5-4 to TRBJ2-3, with 7 positions matching TRBD2. Germline values: CDR1 SGHNT, CDR2 YYREEE (reference sequence). J gave up 1 base and V 2 bases, and 10 bases lay outside the gene matches. The CDR3 is made up of 17 amino acids. The CDR3 nucleotides are TGTGCCAGCAGCTTTATGAGAGGCGGGAGCGGCACAGATACGCAGTATTTT. It is translated as CASSFMRGGSGTDTQYF.

The chain couples TRBV27 to TRBJ1-1; no firm D call. The CDR3 is 14 residues long. Germline V CDR1 and CDR2: MNHEY, SMNVEV (reference sequence). V lost 3 bases and J lost 1, with 9 bases in between. The CDR3 spells CASSLRPGNTEAFF. CDR3 in DNA: TGTGCCAGCAGTTTGAGGCCCGGGAACACTGAAGCTTTCTTT.

The J gene is TRBJ2-3, the V gene TRBV19, with 15 bases aligning to TRBD2. The CDR3 runs 16 residues. V dropped 5 bases and J dropped 5; count of bases not matched to a gene: 5. In germline, CDR1 is LNHDA, CDR2 SQIVND (reference sequence). The CDR3 DNA follows: TGTGCCAGTAGTCCCCGGACTAGCGGGGGGGGAGATACGCAGTATTTT. Translating gives CASSPRTSGGGDTQYF.

The chain combines TRBV6-2 or TRBV6-3 with TRBJ2-1; 8 positions agree with TRBD2. From germline, CDR1 is MNHEY and CDR2 SVGEGT. The CDR3 sequence is 14 residues long. Trimming at V came to 6 bases and at J to 2 bases, leaving 3 bases not matched to a gene. The CDR3 DNA is TGTGCCAGCAGCCGCGGGGGGCCCTACAATGAGCAGTTCTTC. Translating it yields CASSRGGPYNEQFF.

Ten or more counts support this clone. The same CDR3 is also encoded by other DNA sequences in this sample. This rearrangement joins TRBV29-1 to TRBJ2-7; TRBD1 aligns across 10 bases. The CDR3 covers 14 residues. The germline CDR1 and CDR2 sequences are SQVTM and ANQGSEA. J was trimmed by 3 bases and V by 0 bases; bases with no gene match: 2. The CDR3 loop reads CSVEEGDRGYEQYF. The CDR3 DNA follows: TGCAGCGTTGAAGAGGGGGACAGGGGCTACGAGCAGTACTTC.

CDR3 DNA sequence: TGTGCCAGCAGTACGACAGGGGAGGCAGAGACCCAGTACTTC. It translates to CASSTTGEAETQYF. The rearrangement joins TRBV6-5 to TRBJ2-5; 8 bases fit TRBD1. Losses at the gene ends were 5 bases for V and 4 bases for J; bases not matched to a gene: 6. The germline CDR1 and CDR2 sequences are MNHEY and SVGAGI. The CDR3 runs to 14 residues.

This clone appeared a few times. V and J are TRBV3-1 (or the pseudogene TRBV3-2) and TRBJ2-7; 9 bases are a match to TRBD1. Germline CDR1 and CDR2: LGHDT and YNNKEL (reference sequence). The CDR3 sequence is 13 residues long. V trimming: 4 bases; J trimming: 9 bases; junction bases outside the gene matches: 7. The CDR3 is CASSPLTGGRQYF. The CDR3 DNA sequence: TGTGCCAGCAGCCCATTGACAGGGGGAAGGCAGTACTTC.

The rearrangement joins TRBV12-5 to TRBJ2-1; 8 nucleotides align to TRBD2. Germline values: CDR1 LGHNT, CDR2 FRNRAP. V lost 1 base, J lost 10 bases, and 9 bases stayed unmatched. The CDR3 is made up of 15 amino acids. CDR3 nucleotides: TGTGCTAGTGGTTTGGCGGGGGGGCCAGGAAAGGAGCAGTTCTTC. It specifies CASGLAGGPGKEQFF.

This rearrangement joins TRBV7-9 to TRBJ2-5, with 7 bases lining up with TRBD1. Losses at the gene ends were 5 bases for V and 4 bases for J; bases not matched to a gene: 10. In germline, CDR1 is SEHNR, CDR2 FQNEAQ (reference sequence). This CDR3 region has 15 residues. CDR3 DNA sequence: TGTGCCAGCAGCCATGACAGGGACGAGGCAGAGACCCAGTACTTC. Translating it yields CASSHDRDEAETQYF.

The CDR3 sequence is CASSPPTGVGQPQHF. Written as DNA, the CDR3 is TGTGCCAGCTCACCACCGACGGGGGTGGGCCAGCCCCAGCATTTT. The rearrangement links TRBV18 to TRBJ1-5; the D gene is possibly TRBD1 (5 bases). Trimming removed 0 bases at V and 7 bases at J, with 13 bases between. Germline CDR1 and CDR2: KGHSH and LQKENI. CDR3 size: 15 residues.

The chain couples TRBV9 to TRBJ2-3; D might be TRBD1 (6 bases). The CDR3 length is 15 residues. The germline V gene has CDR1 SGDLS and CDR2 YYNGEE. Trimming stripped 3 bases from V and 0 bases from J, with 11 bases between. The CDR3 nucleotides are TGTGCCAGCAGCGAGGGACAATCCAGCACAGATACGCAGTATTTT. Its translation is CASSEGQSSTDTQYF.